Shown below are 21 T cell receptor beta chains from a single sample sequenced in a study of OX40 agonist ivuxolimab in advanced cancers. The table came from immunoSEQ multiplex PCR; TCRdb's copy has only in-frame clones and leaves some out. The table lists about 29,000 clones, around nine tenths of them singletons, with about 9.4% in the top ten. The material sequenced was CD4+ or CD8+ T cells sorted from blood, taken in a trial of the OX40 agonist ivuxolimab. The receptors originated from an adult with an advanced solid tumor such as melanoma, head and neck, liver or kidney cancer.

V usage is TRBV7-2 and J usage is TRBJ2-7; 8 bases fit TRBD2. The CDR3 totals 14 residues. The V segment lost 6 bases and the J segment 0 bases; nucleotides outside the gene matches: 4. The germline gives CDR1 SGHTA, CDR2 FQGNSA. CDR3 amino acids: CASRYSGTSYEQYF. The CDR3, as DNA: TGTGCCAGCAGATATAGCGGGACCTCCTACGAGCAGTACTTC.

This CDR3 is CASMGPGLHSYEQYF. CDR3 DNA: TGTGCCAGCATGGGGCCCGGACTACACTCCTACGAGCAGTACTTC. The chain is built from TRBV2 and TRBJ2-7; weak D call: TRBD2 (6 bases). The germline V and J ends were trimmed by 7 bases and 0 bases, with 16 bases remaining between them. The CDR3 extends over 15 amino acids. Per germline, CDR1 SNHLY and CDR2 FYNNEI.

The chain employs TRBV5-1 and TRBJ1-3; D is perhaps TRBD1 (6 bases). V was clipped by 7 bases and J by 2 bases, with 13 bases between them. From germline, CDR1 is SGHRS and CDR2 YFSETQ. The CDR3 loop spans 14 amino acids. The CDR3 sequence: CASGNGTPGNTIYF. CDR3 DNA sequence: TGCGCCAGCGGCAACGGGACACCTGGAAACACCATATATTTT.

The chain employs TRBV9 and TRBJ2-7; 8 bases match TRBD1. Trimming cost V 1 base and J 4 bases; bases outside gene matches: 7. Germline V gives CDR1 SGDLS, CDR2 YYNGEE. This CDR3 region has 15 residues. DNA of the CDR3: TGTGCCAGCAGCGTATCCGGGACAGGAATGTACGAGCAGTACTTC. Its protein is CASSVSGTGMYEQYF. The whole variable domain, filled in from reference TRBV9 and TRBJ2-7, reads DSGVTQTPKHLITATGQRVTLRCSPRSGDLSVYWYQQSLDQGLQFLIQYYNGEERAKGNILERFSAQQFPDLHSELNLSSLELGDSALYFCASSVSGTGMYEQYFGPGTRLTVT.

This chain uses TRBV6-5 with TRBJ1-4, with a tentative D call TRBD1 (6 bases). CDR3 length: 15 residues. Germline V gene sequence: CDR1 MNHEY, CDR2 SVGAGI. Trimming took off 6 bases at V and 5 bases at J, with 16 bases between the two ends. CDR3 nucleotides: TGTGCCAGCAGGCCTAGACAGGTCTTAAATGAAAAACTGTTTTTT. Its translation: CASRPRQVLNEKLFF.

The chain combines TRBV9 with TRBJ2-5; the match to TRBD1 covers 9 bases. V lost 3 bases to trimming and J lost 5 bases; unmatched junction nucleotides: 8. The CDR3 is 15 amino acids. Per the germline V gene, CDR1 is SGDLS and CDR2 is YYNGEE. For the CDR3, the DNA is TGTGCCAGCAGCGACCTAGGGACAGGGCGGGAGACCCAGTACTTC. Translated: CASSDLGTGRETQYF.

This clone appeared a single time. The CDR3 region has the DNA TGTGCCAGCAGCTCGCGGGGGGGGAGCACAGATACGCAGTATTTT. It is translated as CASSSRGGSTDTQYF. The J gene is TRBJ2-3, the V gene TRBV13, with TRBD2 matching 9 bases. Germline V CDR1 and CDR2: PRHDT, FYEKMQ (reference sequence). The CDR3 contains 15 residues. Germline trimming cut 4 bases from V and 0 bases from J; bases unmatched to any gene: 2.

In its sample, this clone was seen once. The chain carries TRBV7-2 and TRBJ2-3; 8 bases map to TRBD2. Germline V gene lookup returns CDR1 SGHTA and CDR2 FQGNSA. Trimming cost V 1 base and J 4 bases; bases outside gene matches: 4. This CDR3 spans 15 amino acids. In DNA, the CDR3 is TGTGCCAGCAGCTTAGTCGGGAGGGGGTCAGATACGCAGTATTTT. Its translation: CASSLVGRGSDTQYF.

The rearrangement links TRBV6-1 to TRBJ2-3, with TRBD2 matching 7 bases. Trimming took 6 bases from V and 5 from J; bases not matched to a gene: 11. The germline V gene encodes CDR1 MNHNS and CDR2 SASEGT. The CDR3 is 15 residues long. The CDR3 DNA reads TGTGCCAGCAGGGTTCGACTAGCTGGTATAGATACGCAGTATTTT. Its protein product is CASRVRLAGIDTQYF.

The table lists this clone with a count of one. The chain has TRBV7-2 and TRBJ2-1; TRBD1 agrees at 7 bases. This CDR3 spans 15 amino acids. The V gene end was trimmed by 8 bases and the J gene end by 6 bases; junction bases not matched to a gene: 13. Germline lookup yields CDR1 SGHTA and CDR2 FQGNSA. The CDR3 nucleotides read TGTGCCAGCGACACAGGGGTTTTCCTTCCCAATGAGCAGTTCTTC. Protein: CASDTGVFLPNEQFF. Full variable domain (rest looked up from reference TRBV7-2 and TRBJ2-1): GAGVSQSPSNKVTEKGKDVELRCDPISGHTALYWYRQSLGQGLEFLIYFQGNSAPDKSGLPSDRFSAERTGGSVSTLTIQRTQQEDSAVYLCASDTGVFLPNEQFFGPGTRLTVL.

The genes are TRBV6-5 and TRBJ1-2, with D unclear. Germline V gene lookup returns CDR1 MNHEY and CDR2 SVGAGI. Trimming shortened V by 5 bases and J by 4 bases, and 14 bases separated the two germline ends. The CDR3 consists of 14 residues. This chain's CDR3 is CASSAQPPGYGYTF. The CDR3 DNA reads as TGTGCCAGCAGTGCTCAGCCGCCTGGCTATGGCTACACCTTC.

The rearrangement joins TRBV2 to TRBJ2-1; TRBD2 matches at 11 bases. This CDR3 spans 17 amino acids. Germline CDR1 is SNHLY and CDR2 is FYNNEI. Trimming cost V 1 base and J 9 bases; bases outside gene matches: 11. The CDR3 nucleotides read TGTGCCAGCAGTGAAGGAGGTTTCGGACTAGCGGGTCGTGAGCAGTTCTTC. Translation: CASSEGGFGLAGREQFF.

This chain uses TRBV5-5 with TRBJ2-1; D unclear. This CDR3 region has 12 residues. CDR1 and CDR2 from the germline V gene are SGHKS and YYEKEE (reference sequence). The V end lost 4 bases, the J end lost 3 bases, and 5 bases lay between the germline ends. The CDR3 DNA reads as TGTGCCAGCAGCCAGAGCTACAATGAGCAGTTCTTC. Translating gives CASSQSYNEQFF.

J is TRBJ2-3 and V is TRBV5-1; 10 positions match TRBD2. Unmatched junction bases numbered 9, after V lost 5 bases and J lost 0 bases. CDR1 SGHRS and CDR2 YFSETQ come from the germline V gene. The CDR3 consists of 17 residues. CDR3 sequence: CASSLAGGQPSTDTQYF. The CDR3 bases are TGCGCCAGCAGTTTAGCGGGGGGCCAACCGAGCACAGATACGCAGTATTTT.

The chain recombines TRBV10-3 with TRBJ2-5; D may be TRBD1 or TRBD2 (5 bases each). The V end lost 0 bases, the J end lost 10 bases, and 15 bases lay between the germline ends. This CDR3 contains 14 residues. CDR1 and CDR2 (germline): ENHRY, SYGVKD. Here the CDR3 reads CAISESGPVEDQYF. The CDR3 coding sequence is TGTGCCATCAGTGAGTCGGGACCAGTGGAGGACCAGTACTTC.

This clone qualifies as medium-sized. The gene calls are TRBV6-1 and TRBJ1-1; 7 bases are shared with TRBD1. Trimming took 1 base from V and 5 from J; bases not matched to a gene: 4. The CDR3 has 14 amino acids. Germline CDR1 MNHNS, CDR2 SASEGT. DNA of the CDR3: TGTGCCAGCAGTGAAGACAGGGGCATGACTGAAGCTTTCTTT. Its protein is CASSEDRGMTEAFF.

V gene TRBV7-2 combines with J gene TRBJ1-2, with D uncertain. Germline V gene sequence: CDR1 SGHTA, CDR2 FQGNSA. Trimming stripped 1 base from V and 6 bases from J, with 6 bases between. The CDR3 has 12 residues. CDR3 coding DNA: TGTGCCAGCAGCTTAGGAAGTAATGGCTACACCTTC. Translating it yields CASSLGSNGYTF. Variable domain in full (rest from reference TRBV7-2 and TRBJ1-2): GAGVSQSPSNKVTEKGKDVELRCDPISGHTALYWYRQSLGQGLEFLIYFQGNSAPDKSGLPSDRFSAERTGGSVSTLTIQRTQQEDSAVYLCASSLGSNGYTFGSGTRLTVV.

This clone showed up just once. The CDR3 nucleotides are TGTGCCACTCGCGTCAGGGATATGAGTGAGCAGTTCTTC. The encoded protein is CATRVRDMSEQFF. V is TRBV6-5 and J is TRBJ2-1; the D gene is possibly TRBD1 (5 bases). Germline CDR1 MNHEY, CDR2 SVGAGI. V was cut by 10 bases and J by 9 bases, with 19 bases left in between. This CDR3 comprises 13 residues.

This chain joins TRBV27 and TRBJ1-6; the D gene is possibly TRBD1 (5 bases). With 3 bases removed from V and 4 bases from J, the gap between germline ends came to 13 bases. The CDR3 has 16 residues. Germline CDR1 is MNHEY and CDR2 is SMNVEV (reference sequence). CDR3 loop: CASSFNPYRYNSPLHF. The CDR3 DNA follows: TGTGCCAGCAGTTTTAACCCCTACAGGTATAATTCACCCCTCCACTTT.

The V call is TRBV11-2, the J call TRBJ2-5; D remains unclear. Germline-derived CDR1 and CDR2 are SGHAT and FQNNGV. V gave up 5 bases and J gave up 4 bases, with 17 bases separating them. The CDR3 contains 15 residues. In DNA, the CDR3 is TGTGCCAGCAGCCGTGAGCCAGGCCTGGGAGAGACCCAGTACTTC. The encoded protein is CASSREPGLGETQYF.

The chain recombines TRBV7-9 with TRBJ2-5; D could derive from TRBD1 or TRBD2 (5 bases each). Trimming took 4 bases from V and 6 from J, leaving 24 bases between them. The CDR3 runs to 17 residues. Per germline, CDR1 SEHNR and CDR2 FQNEAQ (reference sequence). The CDR3 nucleotides read TGTGCCAGCAGCTCTCGAATTCGGGCCTGGGGGTGGAAGACCCAGTACTTC. It translates to CASSSRIRAWGWKTQYF.